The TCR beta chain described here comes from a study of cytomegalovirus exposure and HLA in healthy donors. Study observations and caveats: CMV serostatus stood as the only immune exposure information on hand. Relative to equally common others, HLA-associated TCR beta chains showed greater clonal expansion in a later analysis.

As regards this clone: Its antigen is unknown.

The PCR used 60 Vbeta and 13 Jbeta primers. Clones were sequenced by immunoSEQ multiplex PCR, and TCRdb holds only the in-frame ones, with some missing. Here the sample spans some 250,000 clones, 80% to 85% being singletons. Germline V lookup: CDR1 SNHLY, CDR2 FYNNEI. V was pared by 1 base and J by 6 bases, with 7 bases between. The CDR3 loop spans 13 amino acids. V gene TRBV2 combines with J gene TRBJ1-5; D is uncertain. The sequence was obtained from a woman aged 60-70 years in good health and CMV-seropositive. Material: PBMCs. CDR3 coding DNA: TGTGCCAGCAGTGAAGGGGCCAGTCAGCCCCAGCATTTT. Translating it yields CASSEGASQPQHF.